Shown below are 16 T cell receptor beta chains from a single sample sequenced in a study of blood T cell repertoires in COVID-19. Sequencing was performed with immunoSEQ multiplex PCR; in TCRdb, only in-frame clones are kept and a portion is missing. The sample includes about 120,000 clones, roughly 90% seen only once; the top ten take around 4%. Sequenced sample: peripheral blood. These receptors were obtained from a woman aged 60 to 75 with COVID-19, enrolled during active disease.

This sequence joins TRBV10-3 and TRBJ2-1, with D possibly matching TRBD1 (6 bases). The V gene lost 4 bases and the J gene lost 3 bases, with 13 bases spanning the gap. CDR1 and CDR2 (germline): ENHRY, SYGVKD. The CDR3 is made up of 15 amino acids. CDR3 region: CAISANTQGYNEQFF. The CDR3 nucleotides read TGTGCCATCAGTGCGAACACACAGGGCTACAATGAGCAGTTCTTC.

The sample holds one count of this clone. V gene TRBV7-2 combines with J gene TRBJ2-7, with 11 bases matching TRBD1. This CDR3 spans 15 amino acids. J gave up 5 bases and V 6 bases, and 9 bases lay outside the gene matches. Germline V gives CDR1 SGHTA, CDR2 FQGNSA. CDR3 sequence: CASSRQGTGGHEQYF. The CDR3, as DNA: TGTGCCAGCAGTAGACAGGGGACAGGGGGTCACGAGCAGTACTTC.

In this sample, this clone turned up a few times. This CDR3 reads CASSLTRTSGGLIYNEQFF. DNA for the CDR3: TGTGCCAGCAGTCTTACACGGACTAGCGGGGGCCTGATCTACAATGAGCAGTTCTTC. This sequence joins TRBV2 and TRBJ2-1, with TRBD2 matching over 13 bases. The CDR3 extends over 19 amino acids. In germline, CDR1 is SNHLY, CDR2 FYNNEI. The V and J ends lost 5 bases and 3 bases, in that order; junction bases with no gene match: 13.

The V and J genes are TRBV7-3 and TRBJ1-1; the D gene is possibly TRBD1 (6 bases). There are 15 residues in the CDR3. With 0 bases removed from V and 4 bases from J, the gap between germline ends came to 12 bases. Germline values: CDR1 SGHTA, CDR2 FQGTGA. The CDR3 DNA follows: TGTGCCAGCAGCTTAACCGCGGGGGCAGCCACTGAAGCTTTCTTT. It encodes CASSLTAGAATEAFF.

In DNA, the CDR3 is TGTGCCAGCAGTAGAACTACAGGGGGCAATCAGCCCCAGCATTTT. Translated: CASSRTTGGNQPQHF. This chain connects TRBV6-5 to TRBJ1-5, with TRBD1 matching over 7 bases. CDR1 is MNHEY, CDR2 SVGAGI, per germline. V trimming: 5 bases; J trimming: 2 bases; junction bases outside the gene matches: 6. CDR3 size: 15 residues.

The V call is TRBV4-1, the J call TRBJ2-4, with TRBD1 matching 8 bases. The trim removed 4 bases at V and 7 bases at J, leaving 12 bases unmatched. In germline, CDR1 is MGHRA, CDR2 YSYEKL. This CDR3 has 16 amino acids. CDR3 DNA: TGCGCCAGCAGCCGAGCTGGCGGGACAGGTACCAACATTCAGTACTTC. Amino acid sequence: CASSRAGGTGTNIQYF.

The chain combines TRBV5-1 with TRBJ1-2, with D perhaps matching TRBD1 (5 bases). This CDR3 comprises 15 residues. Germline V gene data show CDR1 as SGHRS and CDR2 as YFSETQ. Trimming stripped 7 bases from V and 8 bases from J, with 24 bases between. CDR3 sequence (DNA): TGCGCCAGCTCAGCTTATGAAGGGGCGCCGTGGGGCTACACCTTC. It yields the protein CASSAYEGAPWGYTF.

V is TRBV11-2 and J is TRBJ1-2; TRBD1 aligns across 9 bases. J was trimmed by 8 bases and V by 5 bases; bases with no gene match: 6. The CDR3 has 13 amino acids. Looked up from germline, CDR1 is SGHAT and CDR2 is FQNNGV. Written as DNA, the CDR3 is TGTGCCAGCAGCGACGGGACAGGGATAGGCTACACCTTC. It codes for CASSDGTGIGYTF.

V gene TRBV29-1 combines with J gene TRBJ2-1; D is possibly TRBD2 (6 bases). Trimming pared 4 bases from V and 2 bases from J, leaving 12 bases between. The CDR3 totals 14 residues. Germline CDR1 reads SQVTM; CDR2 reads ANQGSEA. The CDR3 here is CSVVSGGPYNEQFF. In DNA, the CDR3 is TGCAGCGTTGTTTCCGGGGGTCCCTACAATGAGCAGTTCTTC.

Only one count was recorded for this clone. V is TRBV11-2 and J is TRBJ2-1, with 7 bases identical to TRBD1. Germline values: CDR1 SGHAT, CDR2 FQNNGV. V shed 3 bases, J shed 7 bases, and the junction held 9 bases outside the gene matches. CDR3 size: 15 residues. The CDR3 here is CASSFDHTGANEQFF. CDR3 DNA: TGTGCCAGCAGCTTCGATCATACAGGGGCGAATGAGCAGTTCTTC.

As DNA, the CDR3 is TGTGCCAGCAGCTTAGCCCTCGGGGGGGCGGGGGTCGCTGAGCAGTTCTTC. It codes for CASSLALGGAGVAEQFF. V usage is TRBV11-3 and J usage is TRBJ2-1, with 8 bases lining up with TRBD2. This CDR3 spans 17 amino acids. CDR1 and CDR2 from the germline V gene are SGHNT and YENEEA. The V segment lost 1 base and the J segment 9 bases; nucleotides outside the gene matches: 14.

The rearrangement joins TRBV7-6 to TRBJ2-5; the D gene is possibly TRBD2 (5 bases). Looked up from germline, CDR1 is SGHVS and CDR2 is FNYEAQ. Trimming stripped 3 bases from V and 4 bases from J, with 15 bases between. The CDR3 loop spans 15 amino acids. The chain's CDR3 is CASSFPSGLSETQYF. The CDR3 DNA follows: TGTGCCAGCAGCTTCCCAAGCGGACTCTCAGAGACCCAGTACTTC. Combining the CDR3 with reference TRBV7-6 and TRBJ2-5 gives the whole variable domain GAGVSQSPRYKVTKRGQDVALRCDPISGHVSLYWYRQALGQGPEFLTYFNYEAQQDKSGLPNDRFSAERPEGSISTLTIQRTEQRDSAMYRCASSFPSGLSETQYFGPGTRLLVL.

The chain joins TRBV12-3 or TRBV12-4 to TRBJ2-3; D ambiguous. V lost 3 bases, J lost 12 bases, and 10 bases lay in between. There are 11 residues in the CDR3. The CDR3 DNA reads TGTGCCAGCAGTTTTAACCGCCTACAGTATTTT. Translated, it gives CASSFNRLQYF.

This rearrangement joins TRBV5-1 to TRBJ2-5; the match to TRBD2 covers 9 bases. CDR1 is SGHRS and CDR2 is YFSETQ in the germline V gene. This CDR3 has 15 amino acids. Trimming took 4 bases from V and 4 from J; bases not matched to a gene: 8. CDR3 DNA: TGCGCCAGCAGCACTACCGGGACTAGCCGAGAGACCCAGTACTTC. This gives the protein CASSTTGTSRETQYF.

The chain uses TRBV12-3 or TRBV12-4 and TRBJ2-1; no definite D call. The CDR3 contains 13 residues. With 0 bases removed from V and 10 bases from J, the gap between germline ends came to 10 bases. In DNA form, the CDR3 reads TGTGCCAGCAGTTTAGCGGGTAGCTCAGAGCAGTTCTTC. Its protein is CASSLAGSSEQFF.

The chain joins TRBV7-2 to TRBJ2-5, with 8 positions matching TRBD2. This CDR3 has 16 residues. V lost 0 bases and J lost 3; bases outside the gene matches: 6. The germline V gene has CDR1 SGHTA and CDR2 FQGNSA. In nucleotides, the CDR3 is TGTGCCAGCAGCTTAGCGGGCGGGGGGCGAGAAGAGACCCAGTACTTC. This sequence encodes CASSLAGGGREETQYF.